The 28 T cell receptor beta chains below were found in one sample sequenced in a study of blood T cell repertoires in COVID-19. Measured with immunoSEQ multiplex PCR; TCRdb has only the in-frame clones, and not every one. The sample holds roughly 250,000 clones, under 90% seen once. The sample was peripheral blood. The source of these receptors is a human donor in a cohort sampled during active COVID-19.

This clone was recorded once. The chain uses TRBV5-1 and TRBJ1-1; D unresolved. CDR1 is SGHRS, CDR2 YFSETQ, per germline. The ends were cut back, 0 bases at V and 1 base at J, with 13 bases in the middle. This CDR3 spans 16 amino acids. CDR3 loop: CASSLDEGASNTEAFF. The CDR3 DNA sequence: TGCGCCAGCAGCTTGGACGAGGGCGCGTCGAACACTGAAGCTTTCTTT.

The chain combines TRBV6-5 with TRBJ2-5; no reliable D call. Germline values: CDR1 MNHEY, CDR2 SVGAGI. The CDR3 covers 13 residues. V was trimmed by 7 bases and J by 1 base, leaving 10 bases between them. The CDR3 here is CASIRRSQETQYF. The CDR3 DNA sequence: TGTGCCAGCATTCGCAGGTCCCAAGAGACCCAGTACTTC.

The chain employs TRBV18 and TRBJ2-7; the match to TRBD1 covers 9 bases. The trim removed 3 bases at V and 5 bases at J, leaving 8 bases unmatched. The CDR3 spans 15 residues. Germline-derived CDR1 and CDR2 are KGHSH and LQKENI. CDR3 sequence (DNA): TGTGCCAGCTCACCGTACCTACAGGGGGCCAACGAGCAGTACTTC. Its protein is CASSPYLQGANEQYF.

This sequence joins TRBV5-6 and TRBJ1-5, with D unresolved. Trimming shortened V by 2 bases and J by 1 base, and 7 bases separated the two germline ends. Germline loops: CDR1 SGHDT, CDR2 YYEEEE. CDR3 size: 14 residues. CDR3 sequence reads: CASSFLRSNQPQHF. The DNA of the CDR3 is TGTGCCAGCAGCTTTTTACGGAGCAATCAGCCCCAGCATTTT.

The CDR3 here is CASSRKRQYPYNEQFF. The DNA of the CDR3 is TGTGCCAGTAGTCGGAAGCGGCAGTATCCCTACAATGAGCAGTTCTTC. This rearrangement joins TRBV19 to TRBJ2-1; weak D call: TRBD2 (5 bases). From germline, CDR1 is LNHDA and CDR2 SQIVND (reference sequence). This CDR3 spans 16 amino acids. The V gene lost 5 bases and the J gene lost 2 bases, with 16 bases spanning the gap.

In this sample, this clone turned up a few times. V and J are TRBV7-9 and TRBJ2-1; a weak D match, TRBD1 (6 bases). This CDR3 region has 15 residues. CDR1 and CDR2 (germline): SEHNR, FQNEAQ (reference sequence). V was shortened by 5 bases and J by 0 bases, with 11 bases between the two germline ends. The chain's CDR3 is CASSETGVSYNEQFF. For the CDR3, the DNA is TGTGCCAGCAGCGAGACAGGCGTCTCCTACAATGAGCAGTTCTTC.

The chain is built from TRBV2 and TRBJ2-7; no definite D call. Germline V gene sequence: CDR1 SNHLY, CDR2 FYNNEI. Trimming removed 0 bases from V and 3 bases from J, with 9 bases in between. The CDR3 is 14 residues long. CDR3: CASSEAAHVYEQYF. CDR3 in DNA: TGTGCCAGCAGTGAAGCAGCGCACGTCTACGAGCAGTACTTC. The variable domain in full, completed from reference TRBV2 and TRBJ2-7, reads EPEVTQTPSHQVTQMGQEVILRCVPISNHLYFYWYRQILGQKVEFLVSFYNNEISEKSEIFDDQFSVERPDGSNFTLKIRSTKLEDSAMYFCASSEAAHVYEQYFGPGTRLTVT.

The chain couples TRBV6-2 or TRBV6-3 to TRBJ2-1; D is unresolved. The CDR3 is 14 residues long. V gave up 5 bases and J gave up 0 bases, with 8 bases separating them. Germline values: CDR1 MNHEY, CDR2 SVGEGT. The CDR3 region has the DNA TGTGCCAGCAGTACCATGAGCTCCTACAATGAGCAGTTCTTC. Encoded protein: CASSTMSSYNEQFF.

The chain combines TRBV28 with TRBJ1-5, with D perhaps matching TRBD1 (6 bases). V shed 5 bases and J shed 4 bases, with 15 bases lying between them. The CDR3 is made up of 15 amino acids. The germline V gene has CDR1 MDHEN and CDR2 SYDVKM. Here the CDR3 DNA reads TGTGCCAGCAGTCCCGGGGGGCCTCAAAATCAGCCCCAGCATTTT. Translation: CASSPGGPQNQPQHF.

Here the CDR3 DNA reads TGTGCCAGCAGTTTATCAGGGGGCAGTGAGCAGTACTTC. The encoded protein is CASSLSGGSEQYF. The J gene is TRBJ2-7, the V gene TRBV27, with TRBD1 matching over 7 bases. Looked up from germline, CDR1 is MNHEY and CDR2 is SMNVEV (reference sequence). The CDR3 loop spans 13 amino acids. J lost 7 bases, V lost 0 bases, and 3 bases had no gene match.

This chain joins TRBV5-4 and TRBJ2-5; D is uncertain. V lost 0 bases and J 4 bases, leaving 4 bases between the germline ends. Germline CDR1 SGHNT, CDR2 YYREEE (reference sequence). There are 12 residues in the CDR3. DNA for the CDR3: TGTGCCAGCAGCTTGGCCGGAGAGACCCAGTACTTC. It encodes CASSLAGETQYF.

The chain carries TRBV9 and TRBJ2-2; D is perhaps TRBD2 (6 bases). The CDR3 loop spans 15 amino acids. CDR1 is SGDLS and CDR2 is YYNGEE in the germline V gene. The ends were cut back, 3 bases at V and 5 bases at J, with 14 bases in the middle. The DNA of the CDR3 is TGTGCCAGCAGCGGATCCGGGAGCTCAACCGGGGAGCTGTTTTTT. This sequence encodes CASSGSGSSTGELFF.

J is TRBJ2-5 and V is TRBV6-5; 9 nucleotides align to TRBD1. With V trimmed by 4 bases and J by 9 bases, 6 bases remained unmatched. Germline V gene data show CDR1 as MNHEY and CDR2 as SVGAGI. The CDR3 runs 13 residues. CDR3 in DNA: TGTGCCAGCAGTTCCGGGACAGGGTTTTCCCAGTACTTC. Amino acids: CASSSGTGFSQYF.

This chain uses TRBV29-1 with TRBJ2-1; 8 nucleotides align to TRBD1. This CDR3 is built from 14 residues. Looked up from germline, CDR1 is SQVTM and CDR2 is ANQGSEA. The junction had 4 bases not matched to a gene; V was cut back by 0 bases and J by 6 bases. The CDR3 here is CSVEERDRINEQFF. In DNA, the CDR3 is TGCAGCGTTGAAGAAAGGGACAGGATCAATGAGCAGTTCTTC.

The DNA of the CDR3 is TGTGCCAGCAGCTTGGGTAGCCCAAGCTCCTACAATGAGCAGTTCTTC. Encoded protein: CASSLGSPSSYNEQFF. The chain recombines TRBV5-4 with TRBJ2-1; no definite D call. The V and J ends lost 0 bases and 0 bases respectively, with 10 bases between them. The CDR3 is 16 residues long. Germline values: CDR1 SGHNT, CDR2 YYREEE (reference sequence).

V and J are TRBV10-2 and TRBJ2-5; 10 bases are a match to TRBD2. J lost 2 bases, V lost 7 bases, and 4 bases had no gene match. The CDR3 is made up of 14 amino acids. CDR1 and CDR2 from the germline V gene are WSHSY and SAAADI. DNA of the CDR3: TGCGCCAGCAACCCACTAGCGGGACAAGAGACCCAGTACTTC. Its protein product is CASNPLAGQETQYF.

V and J are TRBV20-1 and TRBJ2-7; TRBD2 is a possible D gene (5 bases). V lost 6 bases and J 5 bases, leaving 11 bases between the germline ends. The CDR3 length is 11 residues. The germline CDR1 and CDR2 sequences are DFQATT and SNEGSKA (reference sequence). For the CDR3, the DNA is TGCAGTGCCTCCCTAGCAAACGAGCAGTACTTC. This encodes CSASLANEQYF.

V usage is TRBV6-5 and J usage is TRBJ2-7, with 8 bases lining up with TRBD2. The CDR3 spans 15 residues. Germline V gives CDR1 MNHEY, CDR2 SVGAGI. With 4 bases clipped from V and 6 bases from J, the junction kept 11 bases outside the gene matches. CDR3 nucleotide sequence: TGTGCCAGCAGTTTGACCTCAGGACTAGCAAGCGAGCAGTACTTC. Protein product: CASSLTSGLASEQYF.

V gene TRBV6-5 combines with J gene TRBJ2-7; the match to TRBD1 covers 7 bases. From germline, CDR1 is MNHEY and CDR2 SVGAGI. Trimming took 8 bases from V and 3 from J; bases not matched to a gene: 4. The CDR3 loop spans 12 amino acids. The CDR3 spells CASPGQCYEQYF. The CDR3 DNA is TGTGCCAGCCCGGGACAGTGCTACGAGCAGTACTTC.

This rearrangement joins TRBV11-2 to TRBJ2-7, with a weak D call TRBD2 (6 bases). This CDR3 region has 17 residues. CDR1 is SGHAT and CDR2 is FQNNGV in the germline V gene. V was shortened by 2 bases and J by 1 base, with 18 bases between the two germline ends. The CDR3 here is CASSLKWGFAGSYEQYF. The CDR3 bases are TGTGCCAGCAGCTTAAAATGGGGATTCGCGGGATCCTACGAGCAGTACTTC. Supplemented by reference TRBV11-2 and TRBJ2-7, the full variable domain reads EAGVAQSPRYKIIEKRQSVAFWCNPISGHATLYWYQQILGQGPKLLIQFQNNGVVDDSQLPKDRFSAERLKGVDSTLKIQPAKLEDSAVYLCASSLKWGFAGSYEQYFGPGTRLTVT.

The chain is built from TRBV7-2 and TRBJ2-7; 7 nucleotides agree with TRBD1. J gave up 3 bases and V 0 bases, and 5 bases lay outside the gene matches. The length of the CDR3 is 15 residues. The V gene's germline CDR1 is SGHTA and CDR2 FQGNSA. The CDR3 DNA sequence: TGTGCCAGCAGCTTAGCCCGGGACAGCTTCTACGAGCAGTACTTC. It translates to CASSLARDSFYEQYF.

The gene calls are TRBV3-1 (or the pseudogene TRBV3-2) and TRBJ1-1; D is unresolved. The CDR3 is 14 amino acids. V was clipped by 3 bases and J by 1 base, with 9 bases between them. Per the germline V gene, CDR1 is LGHDT and CDR2 is YNNKEL (reference sequence). This CDR3 reads CASSHSYRNTEAFF. The CDR3 DNA reads as TGTGCCAGCAGCCACTCTTATCGGAACACTGAAGCTTTCTTT.

The V and J genes are TRBV11-3 and TRBJ2-1; 9 nucleotides match TRBD2. This CDR3 comprises 15 residues. Looked up from germline, CDR1 is SGHNT and CDR2 is YENEEA. Trimming cost V 5 bases and J 4 bases; bases outside gene matches: 6. The CDR3 here is CASSGTSMSYNEQFF. The CDR3 DNA sequence: TGTGCCAGCAGCGGGACTAGCATGTCATACAATGAGCAGTTCTTC. The full variable domain, rest sourced from reference TRBV11-3 and TRBJ2-1, is EAGVVQSPRYKIIEKKQPVAFWCNPISGHNTLYWYLQNLGQGPELLIRYENEEAVDDSQLPKDRFSAERLKGVDSTLKIQPAELGDSAVYLCASSGTSMSYNEQFFGPGTRLTVL.

The chain is built from TRBV6-5 and TRBJ1-1; D remains ambiguous. The CDR3 is 16 residues long. Trimming pared 0 bases from V and 0 bases from J, leaving 11 bases between. CDR1 is MNHEY and CDR2 is SVGAGI in the germline V gene. CDR3 protein: CASSYSTNLMNTEAFF. The CDR3 bases are TGTGCCAGCAGTTACTCGACAAATCTGATGAACACTGAAGCTTTCTTT.

Notes on this clone: The DNA is omitted, as the CDR3 cannot be located on it reliably, and the CDR3 follows TCRdb's listing. CDR3 sequence reads: CAWGGGNSPLHF. The rearrangement links TRBV21-1 to TRBJ1-6; the table's D call TRBD1 went unverified against the DNA. TRBV21-1 is a recognized pseudogene. The CDR3 extends over 12 residues, inclusive of both ends.

This clone occurred once. The rearrangement links TRBV5-1 to TRBJ1-5, with a tentative D call TRBD1 (5 bases). With 1 base removed from V and 3 bases from J, the gap between germline ends came to 8 bases. The CDR3 totals 14 residues. Looked up from germline, CDR1 is SGHRS and CDR2 is YFSETQ. This CDR3 is CASSLRGDNQPQHF. The CDR3 coding sequence is TGCGCCAGCAGCTTGCGGGGGGACAATCAGCCCCAGCATTTT. The whole variable domain, remainder taken from reference TRBV5-1 and TRBJ1-5, is KAGVTQTPRYLIKTRGQQVTLSCSPISGHRSVSWYQQTPGQGLQFLFEYFSETQRNKGNFPGRFSGRQFSNSRSEMNVSTLELGDSALYLCASSLRGDNQPQHFGDGTRLSIL.

The chain joins TRBV7-9 to TRBJ1-4; TRBD1 matches 10 bases. The junction had 3 bases not matched to a gene; V was cut back by 9 bases and J by 5 bases. CDR1 and CDR2 from the germline V gene are SEHNR and FQNEAQ (reference sequence). The CDR3 has 13 amino acids. As DNA, the CDR3 is TGTGCCAGTCGGGGACAGGGGAATGAAAAACTGTTTTTT. Translated: CASRGQGNEKLFF.

The rearrangement joins TRBV2 to TRBJ1-2; the match to TRBD1 covers 7 bases. The germline V gene has CDR1 SNHLY and CDR2 FYNNEI. Losses at the gene ends were 0 bases for V and 5 bases for J; bases not matched to a gene: 9. This CDR3 contains 16 residues. The CDR3 nucleotides read TGTGCCAGCAGTGAAGCGCGCTTGGGACAGTTATATGGCTACACCTTC. It translates to CASSEARLGQLYGYTF.